This is a list of T cell receptor beta chains from one sample in a study of control samples from healthy donors and cancer patients. The protocol was immunoSEQ multiplex PCR, while the TCRdb copy is restricted to in-frame clones and leaves out a portion. The data hold under 300,000 clones, with over 70% observed a single time. Sequencing used PBMCs. Receptors were obtained from a woman aged 60-70 years with lung cancer. Each CDR3 is given without its conserved first and last residue. D genes are given only for firm matches. Not every row has a clone size; where given, it reads once, few, many or a size class.

abundance	d_gene	v_gene	j_gene	CDR3aa
.	.	TRBV2	TRBJ2-2	ASSYRQVQNTGELF
.	.	TRBV5-1	TRBJ2-7	ASSLGSSSGREQY
.	.	TRBV12-3/TRBV12-4	TRBJ2-2	ASSLDPTGELF
.	.	TRBV6-1	TRBJ1-1	ASSEAGLRNTEAF
.	TRBD1	TRBV5-1	TRBJ2-7	ASSLEKSRGPYEQY
.	.	TRBV6-5	TRBJ1-6	ASRLDGAYNSPLH
.	.	TRBV18	TRBJ1-5	ASSPPSRGGNQPQH
once	.	TRBV2	TRBJ2-1	ASSEGFLEQF
few	TRBD1	TRBV7-6	TRBJ2-7	ASSLMTGGVHEQY
.	TRBD1	TRBV5-1	TRBJ1-6	ASSPGGLINSPLH
once	TRBD1	TRBV5-4	TRBJ1-4	ASSLADRGGLELF
.	TRBD2	TRBV5-1	TRBJ2-2	ASSLATLAGVTGELF
.	.	TRBV5-1	TRBJ2-5	ASSPTQETQY
.	.	TRBV3-1/TRBV3-2	TRBJ1-3	ASSQAPPGIGNTIY
few	.	TRBV5-1	TRBJ1-1	ASSPGRMNTEAF
once	TRBD2	TRBV6-1	TRBJ2-7	ASSALTSGVRGYEQY